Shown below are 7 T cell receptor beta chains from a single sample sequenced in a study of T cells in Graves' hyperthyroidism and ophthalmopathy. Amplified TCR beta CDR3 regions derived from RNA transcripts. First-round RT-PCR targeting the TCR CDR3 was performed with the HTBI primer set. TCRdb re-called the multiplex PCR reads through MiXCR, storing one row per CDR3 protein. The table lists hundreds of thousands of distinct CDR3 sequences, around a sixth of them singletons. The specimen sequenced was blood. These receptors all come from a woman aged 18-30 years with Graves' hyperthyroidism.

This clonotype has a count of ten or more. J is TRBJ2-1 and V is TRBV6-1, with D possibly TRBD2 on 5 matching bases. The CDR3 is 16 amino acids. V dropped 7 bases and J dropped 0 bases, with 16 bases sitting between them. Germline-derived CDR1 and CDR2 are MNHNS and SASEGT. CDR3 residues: CASIPPGSSSYNEQFF. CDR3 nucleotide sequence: TGTGCCAGCATCCCACCGGGGTCAAGCTCCTACAATGAGCAGTTCTTC.

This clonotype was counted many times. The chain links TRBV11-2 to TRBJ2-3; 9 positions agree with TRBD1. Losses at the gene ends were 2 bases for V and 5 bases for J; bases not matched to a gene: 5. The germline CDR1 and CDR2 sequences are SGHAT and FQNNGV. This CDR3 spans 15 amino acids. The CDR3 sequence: CASSLRTGDVDTQYF. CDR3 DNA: TGTGCCAGCAGCTTAAGGACAGGGGATGTAGATACGCAGTATTTT.

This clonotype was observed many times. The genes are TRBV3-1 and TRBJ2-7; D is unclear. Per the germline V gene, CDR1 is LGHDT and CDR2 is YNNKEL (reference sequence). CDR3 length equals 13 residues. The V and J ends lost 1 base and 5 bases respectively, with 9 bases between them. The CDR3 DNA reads TGTGCCAGCAGCCAAGTTGAGATCCACGAGCAGTACTTC. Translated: CASSQVEIHEQYF.

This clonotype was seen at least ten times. The DNA of the CDR3 is TGTGCCAGCAGCTCATCCCCGGCTATTTCCTACAATGAGCAGTTCTTC. Residues: CASSSSPAISYNEQFF. V is TRBV7-3 and J is TRBJ2-1; D gene uncertain. CDR1 and CDR2 from the germline V gene are SGHTA and FQGTGA. CDR3 length equals 16 residues. The ends were cut back, 4 bases at V and 1 base at J, with 14 bases in the middle.

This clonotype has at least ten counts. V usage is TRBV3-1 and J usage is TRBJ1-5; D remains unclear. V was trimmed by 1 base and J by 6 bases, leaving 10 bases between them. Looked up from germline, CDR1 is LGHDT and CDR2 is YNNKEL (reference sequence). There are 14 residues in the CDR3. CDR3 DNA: TGTGCCAGCAGCCAAGCGGGTAACGCTCAGCCCCAGCATTTT. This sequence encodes CASSQAGNAQPQHF.

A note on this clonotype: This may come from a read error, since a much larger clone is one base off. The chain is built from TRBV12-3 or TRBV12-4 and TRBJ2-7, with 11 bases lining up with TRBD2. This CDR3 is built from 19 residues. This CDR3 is CASSPTQRGWSSGRYEQCF. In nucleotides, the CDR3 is TGTGCCAGCAGCCCAACACAAAGAGGGTGGTCTAGCGGGAGGTACGAGCAGTGCTTC.

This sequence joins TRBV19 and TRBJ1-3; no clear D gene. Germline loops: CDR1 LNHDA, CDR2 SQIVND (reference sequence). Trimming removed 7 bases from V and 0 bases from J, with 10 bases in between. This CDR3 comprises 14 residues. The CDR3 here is CASTPSISGNTIYF. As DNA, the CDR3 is TGTGCCAGTACCCCCAGCATCTCTGGAAACACCATATATTTT.